The rows below give T cell receptor beta chains drawn from one sample of a study of PD-L1 blockade in urothelial cancer. Here immunoSEQ multiplex PCR was the method, and the copy in TCRdb shows in-frame clones only, minus some. The profile covers about 95,000 clones, with around 89% appearing a single time and 1.5% to 2% taken by the ten largest. This specimen was PBMCs, taken around atezolizumab (anti-PD-L1) treatment. These receptors all stem from a man between 60 and 75 years old with urothelial cancer. Each CDR3 is given with its conserved first and last residue. Each record gives: J gene, D gene, V gene, CDR3 protein, CDR3 DNA. D genes are given only for firm matches.

J: TRBJ2-3
D: -
V: TRBV9
CDR3: CASSVDRYTDTQYF
DNA: TGTGCCAGCAGCGTTGACAGATACACAGATACGCAGTATTTT

J: TRBJ1-2
D: -
V: TRBV30
CDR3: CAWVKGQGYGYTF
DNA: TGTGCCTGGGTCAAAGGGCAGGGCTATGGCTACACCTTC

J: TRBJ2-3
D: TRBD2
V: TRBV19
CDR3: CASSIPAGVFTSTDTQYF
DNA: TGTGCCAGTAGTATCCCAGCGGGGGTTTTTACTAGCACAGATACGCAGTATTTT

J: TRBJ1-5
D: -
V: TRBV9
CDR3: CASSVDGSNQPQHF
DNA: TGTGCCAGCAGCGTAGACGGTAGCAATCAGCCCCAGCATTTT

J: TRBJ2-7
D: TRBD1
V: TRBV7-8
CDR3: CASSLERDRAFSYEQYF
DNA: TGTGCCAGCAGCTTAGAAAGGGACAGGGCTTTCTCCTACGAGCAGTACTTC

J: TRBJ2-2
D: -
V: TRBV25-1
CDR3: CASSDTGGTGELFF
DNA: TGTGCCAGCAGTGACACAGGTGGCACCGGGGAGCTGTTTTTT

J: TRBJ2-2
D: -
V: TRBV5-1
CDR3: CASSWTLNRDTGELFF
DNA: TGCGCCAGCAGCTGGACCTTAAACAGGGACACCGGGGAGCTGTTTTTT

J: TRBJ2-7
D: -
V: TRBV6-5
CDR3: CASSYGGSPYEQYF
DNA: TGTGCCAGCAGTTACGGGGGGTCCCCCTACGAGCAGTACTTC

J: TRBJ2-5
D: TRBD1
V: TRBV5-6
CDR3: CASSFWRTGGPVGETQYF
DNA: TGTGCCAGCAGCTTTTGGCGGACAGGGGGACCAGTGGGGGAGACCCAGTACTTC

J: TRBJ2-3
D: TRBD2
V: TRBV2
CDR3: CASSEAGGSTSGPTGADTQYF
DNA: TGTGCCAGCAGTGAAGCGGGCGGGTCAACTAGCGGGCCCACCGGAGCAGATACGCAGTATTTT

J: TRBJ2-1
D: TRBD2
V: TRBV7-3
CDR3: CASSLTSGGYNEQFF
DNA: TGTGCCAGCAGCTTAACTAGCGGGGGGTACAATGAGCAGTTCTTC

J: TRBJ2-1
D: TRBD2
V: TRBV2
CDR3: CASRRLAGGYNEQFF
DNA: TGTGCCAGCAGACGACTAGCGGGGGGCTACAATGAGCAGTTCTTC

J: TRBJ2-7
D: -
V: TRBV5-1
CDR3: CASSLDKHSYEQYF
DNA: TGCGCCAGCAGCTTGGATAAACACTCCTACGAGCAGTACTTC

J: TRBJ2-2
D: -
V: TRBV28
CDR3: CASSSRERVAGELFF
DNA: TGTGCCAGCAGTTCCAGGGAGCGGGTTGCCGGGGAGCTGTTTTTT

J: TRBJ2-6
D: -
V: TRBV7-2
CDR3: CASSLAQRVAGSSGANVLTF
DNA: TGTGCCAGCAGCTTAGCGCAGCGGGTGGCGGGAAGCTCTGGGGCCAACGTCCTGACTTTC

J: TRBJ2-6
D: -
V: TRBV5-6
CDR3: CASTTSGSGANVLTF
DNA: TGTGCCAGCACCACGAGCGGCTCTGGGGCCAACGTCCTGACTTTC

J: TRBJ2-5
D: TRBD2
V: TRBV7-8
CDR3: CASRRTSGGTQYF
DNA: TGTGCCAGCAGACGAACTAGCGGAGGGACCCAGTACTTC